This passage covers 14 T cell receptor beta chains from one sample sequenced in a study of control samples from healthy donors and cancer patients. Assay used: immunoSEQ multiplex PCR; TCRdb lists only in-frame clones, some missing. This sample carries roughly 120,000 clones, around 89% of them seen once, and the ten largest clones take about 16%. The material sequenced was blood. The receptors shown here come from a woman in her fifties or sixties in good health.

This clone is medium-sized within its sample. The same CDR3 also results from other DNA sequences found in this sample. The CDR3, as DNA: TGTGCCAGCAGCGTAGGAGGTGCGGGCGAGCAGTACGTC. Amino acids: CASSVGGAGEQYV. The gene calls are TRBV9 and TRBJ2-7; possible D gene TRBD2, 5 bases. Germline assignment: CDR1 SGDLS and CDR2 YYNGEE. Trimming took off 0 bases at V and 6 bases at J, with 10 bases between the two ends. The CDR3 covers 13 residues.

V gene TRBV19 combines with J gene TRBJ2-7; TRBD2 matches 7 bases. The V gene end was trimmed by 10 bases and the J gene end by 6 bases; junction bases not matched to a gene: 6. The CDR3 loop spans 11 amino acids. Germline-derived CDR1 and CDR2 are LNHDA and SQIVND (reference sequence). CDR3 DNA: TGTGCCACGGTGCGGGGGTTCGAGCAGTACTTC. Amino acids: CATVRGFEQYF.

The chain couples TRBV30 to TRBJ1-1, with D unclear. The CDR3 is made up of 13 amino acids. V was cut by 4 bases and J by 1 base, with 10 bases left in between. Germline CDR1 GTSNPN, CDR2 SVGIG (reference sequence). CDR3 sequence (DNA): TGTGCCTGGAACCGACAAGAGAACACTGAAGCTTTCTTT. It yields the protein CAWNRQENTEAFF.

The V gene is TRBV7-2, the J gene TRBJ1-5; D gene ambiguous. The CDR3 contains 13 residues. The germline V gene encodes CDR1 SGHTA and CDR2 FQGNSA. V was clipped by 5 bases and J by 1 base, with 6 bases between them. The CDR3 protein is CASSRGSNQPQHF. The CDR3 DNA is TGTGCCAGCAGCCGAGGGAGCAATCAGCCCCAGCATTTT.

The V and J genes are TRBV11-3 and TRBJ2-2, with 14 bases lining up with TRBD2. Germline V gives CDR1 SGHNT, CDR2 YENEEA. The CDR3 totals 17 residues. With V trimmed by 2 bases and J by 6 bases, 5 bases remained unmatched. The CDR3 coding sequence is TGTGCCAGCAGCTTAACTGGGACTAGCGGGAGATCCGGGGAGCTGTTTTTT. Translation: CASSLTGTSGRSGELFF.

The chain is built from TRBV5-1 and TRBJ2-5, with 8 bases identical to TRBD2. This CDR3 has 16 amino acids. The V gene end was trimmed by 0 bases and the J gene end by 1 base; junction bases not matched to a gene: 5. Looked up from germline, CDR1 is SGHRS and CDR2 is YFSETQ. The CDR3: CASSLGTSRVQETQYF. CDR3 DNA sequence: TGCGCCAGCAGCTTGGGGACTAGCAGAGTCCAAGAGACCCAGTACTTC.

The chain recombines TRBV2 with TRBJ1-2; no definite D call. This CDR3 contains 16 residues. Germline-derived CDR1 and CDR2 are SNHLY and FYNNEI. V lost 7 bases and J lost 4, with 22 bases in between. Here the CDR3 reads CASKPWAQERTYGYTF. CDR3 sequence (DNA): TGTGCCAGCAAACCCTGGGCCCAAGAACGGACCTATGGCTACACCTTC.

The chain is built from TRBV30 and TRBJ2-3; no clear D gene. In germline, CDR1 is GTSNPN, CDR2 SVGIG (reference sequence). V was shortened by 4 bases and J by 4 bases, with 12 bases between the two germline ends. The CDR3 has 13 amino acids. Here the CDR3 DNA reads TGTGCCTGGATATCACTACGGGCAGATACGCAGTATTTT. Its protein is CAWISLRADTQYF.

The V gene is TRBV14, the J gene TRBJ1-2, with 10 bases matching TRBD1. Germline CDR1 reads SGHDN; CDR2 reads FVKESK. J was trimmed by 2 bases and V by 5 bases; bases with no gene match: 2. This CDR3 has 14 amino acids. The DNA for the CDR3 is TGTGCCAGCAGCTCGGGACAGGGGAACTATGGCTACACCTTC. The encoded protein is CASSSGQGNYGYTF.

This chain's CDR3 is CAIRDRDKTNEAFF. DNA of the CDR3: TGTGCCATCAGGGACCGGGACAAAACTAATGAAGCTTTCTTT. The chain joins TRBV10-3 to TRBJ1-1; tentatively, D is TRBD1 (6 bases). Germline CDR1 ENHRY, CDR2 SYGVKD. V dropped 6 bases and J dropped 7 bases, with 18 bases sitting between them. The CDR3 runs to 14 residues.

This sequence joins TRBV9 and TRBJ1-1; no firm D call. Trimming pared 1 base from V and 2 bases from J, leaving 12 bases between. The CDR3 totals 15 residues. Germline V gene data show CDR1 as SGDLS and CDR2 as YYNGEE. In DNA form, the CDR3 reads TGTGCCAGCAGCGTAAAAGGTGCCAGTAACACTGAAGCTTTCTTT. Translation: CASSVKGASNTEAFF.

The V and J genes are TRBV7-3 and TRBJ2-1; 14 nucleotides match TRBD2. J lost 9 bases, V lost 4 bases, and 8 bases had no gene match. CDR3 length: 16 amino acids. Germline CDR1 SGHTA, CDR2 FQGTGA. CDR3 residues: CASSSRLAGGPSEQFF. The CDR3 region has the DNA TGTGCCAGCAGCTCCCGACTAGCGGGAGGGCCATCTGAGCAGTTCTTC.

This chain connects TRBV6-5 to TRBJ2-1; D is tentatively TRBD1 or TRBD2 (6 bases each). The CDR3 runs to 15 residues. Deletions cut 5 bases from V and 7 bases from J, with 18 bases between. The germline gives CDR1 MNHEY, CDR2 SVGAGI. The CDR3 nucleotides are TGTGCCAGCAGTCCCCCGGGACTGAGGGGGAATGAGCAGTTCTTC. It encodes CASSPPGLRGNEQFF.

V usage is TRBV7-3 and J usage is TRBJ2-6; D not certain. V shed 0 bases and J shed 1 base, with 10 bases lying between them. This CDR3 is 17 amino acids long. The germline gives CDR1 SGHTA, CDR2 FQGTGA. CDR3 in amino acids: CASSLTSQVSGANVLTF. DNA of the CDR3: TGTGCCAGCAGCTTAACGTCGCAAGTGTCTGGGGCCAACGTCCTGACTTTC. Full variable domain (missing parts from reference TRBV7-3 and TRBJ2-6): GAGVSQTPSNKVTEKGKYVELRCDPISGHTALYWYRQSLGQGPEFLIYFQGTGAADDSGLPNDRFFAVRPEGSVSTLKIQRTERGDSAVYLCASSLTSQVSGANVLTFGAGSRLTVL.